A single sample gave rise to the 8 T cell receptor beta chains below, sequenced in a study of PD-L1 blockade in urothelial cancer. The data were produced by immunoSEQ multiplex PCR, yet TCRdb's version contains in-frame clones alone and is incomplete. The profile shows some 40,000 clones, about 90% of them singletons. Time point denoted: peripheral blood 6 weeks after treatment start. This specimen was PBMCs, taken around atezolizumab (anti-PD-L1) treatment. These receptors were taken from a man between 65 and 85 years old with urothelial cancer.

The chain has TRBV6-1 and TRBJ2-2, with unresolved D. CDR3 length equals 15 residues. V dropped 2 bases and J dropped 1 base, with 8 bases sitting between them. Germline assignment: CDR1 MNHNS and CDR2 SASEGT. In nucleotides, the CDR3 is TGTGCCAGCAGTGAACTAAAGCGGAACACCGGGGAGCTGTTTTTT. Translating gives CASSELKRNTGELFF.

This clone has just a few counts. The CDR3 loop is CASSTTLGRREKLFF. The DNA for the CDR3 is TGTGCCAGTAGTACGACTTTGGGTCGGCGTGAAAAACTGTTTTTT. The chain joins TRBV19 to TRBJ1-4; the D is unclear. With 4 bases removed from V and 7 bases from J, the gap between germline ends came to 16 bases. This CDR3 comprises 15 residues. CDR1 and CDR2 from the germline V gene are LNHDA and SQIVND (reference sequence). The variable domain in full, completed from reference TRBV19 and TRBJ1-4, reads DGGITQSPKYLFRKEGQNVTLSCEQNLNHDAMYWYRQDPGQGLRLIYYSQIVNDFQKGDIAEGYSVSREKKESFPLTVTSAQKNPTAFYLCASSTTLGRREKLFFGSGTQLSVL.

The V gene is TRBV27, the J gene TRBJ2-1, with 8 bases aligning to TRBD2. V was pared by 5 bases and J by 9 bases, with 6 bases of the junction left unmatched. The CDR3 has 13 residues. CDR1 and CDR2 (germline): MNHEY, SMNVEV (reference sequence). CDR3 sequence: CASSLGTRVEQFF. The CDR3 coding sequence is TGTGCCAGCAGTCTAGGGACTAGGGTTGAGCAGTTCTTC.

This CDR3 is CASSSTYEQYF. DNA of the CDR3: TGTGCCAGCAGTTCCACCTACGAGCAGTACTTC. V usage is TRBV6-5 and J usage is TRBJ2-7, with no clear D. Deletions cut 4 bases from V and 2 bases from J, with 3 bases between. The CDR3 has 11 amino acids. Germline assignment: CDR1 MNHEY and CDR2 SVGAGI.

This sequence joins TRBV19 and TRBJ2-4; 7 bases map to TRBD1. The CDR3 extends over 15 amino acids. V lost 3 bases and J lost 7; bases outside the gene matches: 9. Germline V CDR1 and CDR2: LNHDA, SQIVND (reference sequence). The CDR3 DNA is TGTGCCAGTAGTATCGAGGGGGACAGTAGTAACATTCAGTACTTC. Translating it yields CASSIEGDSSNIQYF.

On this clone: Within the sample, other DNA sequences also encode this same CDR3. The J gene is TRBJ2-5, the V gene TRBV7-3, with 7 bases lining up with TRBD1. The CDR3 is 13 amino acids. The V gene's germline CDR1 is SGHTA and CDR2 FQGTGA. J was trimmed by 5 bases and V by 5 bases; bases with no gene match: 5. CDR3 nucleotide sequence: TGTGCCAGCAGCCCGCGAGGGGGCGAGACCCAGTACTTC. This gives the protein CASSPRGGETQYF.

The CDR3 DNA reads as TGTGCCAGCAGCGTAGACTGGGAGTTCACTGAAGCTTTCTTT. Translated, it gives CASSVDWEFTEAFF. The rearrangement links TRBV9 to TRBJ1-1, with D unresolved. Trimming removed 0 bases at V and 4 bases at J, with 10 bases between. Germline V gives CDR1 SGDLS, CDR2 YYNGEE. The CDR3 length is 14 residues.

The CDR3 nucleotides are TGTGCCAGCAGCCCCTTATTCGGGAACACTGAAGCTTTCTTT. It is translated as CASSPLFGNTEAFF. The gene calls are TRBV2 and TRBJ1-1, with no clear D. Trimming took off 6 bases at V and 1 base at J, with 12 bases between the two ends. This CDR3 spans 14 amino acids. Germline assignment: CDR1 SNHLY and CDR2 FYNNEI.